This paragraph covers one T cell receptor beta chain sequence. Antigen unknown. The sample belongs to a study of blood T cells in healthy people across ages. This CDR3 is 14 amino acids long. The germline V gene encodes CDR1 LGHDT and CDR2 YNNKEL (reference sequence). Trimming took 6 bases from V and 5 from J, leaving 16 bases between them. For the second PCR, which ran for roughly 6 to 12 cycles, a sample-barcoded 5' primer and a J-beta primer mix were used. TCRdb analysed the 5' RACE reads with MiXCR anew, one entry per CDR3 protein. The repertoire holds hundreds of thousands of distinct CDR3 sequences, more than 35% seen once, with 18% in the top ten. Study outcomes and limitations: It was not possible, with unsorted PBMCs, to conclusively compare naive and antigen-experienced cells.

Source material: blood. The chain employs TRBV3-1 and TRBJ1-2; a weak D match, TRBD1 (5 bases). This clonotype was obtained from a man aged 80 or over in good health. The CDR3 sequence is CASRPSEGRYGYTF. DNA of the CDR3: TGTGCCAGCAGACCGTCCGAGGGGAGGTATGGCTACACCTTC.